This entry is about one TCR beta chain. This clonotype was seen a handful of times. Its cognate antigen has yet to be identified. No base quality values were provided; no much bigger clone lies one nucleotide off. The sample is drawn from a study of T cell repertoires in cytomegalovirus infection (dated by TCRdb to the late 2010s). In the study overall: Donor HLA type was relevant to the analysis, as public TCR beta signatures indicated carriage of CMV infection together with the matching HLA type. Overall results and qualifications from the work: The ex vivo response was dominated by HLA-C-restricted CMV-specific TCR beta clonotypes, which also provided the single most frequent clonotype in two of eight donors. In both this cohort and an independent cohort of 300 to 450 donors, the cumulative frequency of public TCR beta family members distinguished carriers of CMV infection plus the relevant HLA type.

Sequenced using an Illumina HiSeq 1500. In-frame beta chains were kept once TCRdb had trimmed the public reads at Q25 with fastp and called clones with MiXCR. Every CDR3 protein is listed once, alongside the most common genes and DNA of its rows. The sample table lists roughly 720,000 distinct CDR3 sequences, roughly 35% of them with a count of one. Under 3% of the sample comes from the top ten. V loses 6 bases of germline sequence and J loses 4 bases, and the interval between the two ends is 15 bases. The CDR3, from cysteine to phenylalanine, totals 14 residues. The kept DNA is CDR3 alone, 42 bases in frame from the first base.

The specimen sequenced was PBMCs. Rearrangement joined TRBV12-3 or TRBV12-4 to TRBJ1-1, and perhaps TRBD1 as D gene, on 6 matching bases. This TCR was sampled from a human donor in good health (CMV status not recorded). Some clones in this sample may be carry-over from other donors' samples. CDR3 region: CASRSGAVVTEAFF. The bases read TGTGCCAGCAGATCGGGGGCTGTGGTCACTGAAGCTTTCTTT.